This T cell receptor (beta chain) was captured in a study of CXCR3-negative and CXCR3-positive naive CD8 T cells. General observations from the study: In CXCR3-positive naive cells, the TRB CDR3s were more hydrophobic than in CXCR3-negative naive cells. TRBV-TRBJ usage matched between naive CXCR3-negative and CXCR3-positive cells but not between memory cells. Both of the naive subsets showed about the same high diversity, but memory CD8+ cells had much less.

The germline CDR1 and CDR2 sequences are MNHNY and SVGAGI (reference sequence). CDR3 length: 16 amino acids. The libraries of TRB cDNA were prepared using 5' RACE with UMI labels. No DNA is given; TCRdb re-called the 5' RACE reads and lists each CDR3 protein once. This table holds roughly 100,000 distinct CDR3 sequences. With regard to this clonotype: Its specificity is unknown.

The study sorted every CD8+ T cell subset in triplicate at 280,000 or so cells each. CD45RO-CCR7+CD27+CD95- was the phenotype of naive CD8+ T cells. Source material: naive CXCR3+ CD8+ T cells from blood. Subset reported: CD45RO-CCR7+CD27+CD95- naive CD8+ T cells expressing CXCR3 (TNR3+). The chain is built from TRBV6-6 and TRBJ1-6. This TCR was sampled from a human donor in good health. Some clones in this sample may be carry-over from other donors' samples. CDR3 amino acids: CASSYSGESEDSPLHF.